These 24 T cell receptor beta chains were sequenced from one sample in a study of response to subunit inactivated influenza vaccine. TCRdb called the RT-PCR reads again in MiXCR, with one record for every CDR3 protein. The repertoire holds more than 600,000 distinct CDR3 sequences, with roughly 18% as singletons. The sequencing used PBMCs from blood, collected roughly 5 days after vaccination. The receptors here all came from a man aged 50 to 59 who received an inactivated influenza vaccine.

The chain uses TRBV29-1 and TRBJ2-7; D possibly corresponds to TRBD1 (5 bases). This CDR3 has 11 amino acids. CDR1 is SQVTM, CDR2 ANQGSEA, per germline. Trimming left V 5 bases short and J 3 bases short, with 8 bases between. The CDR3 region is CSVFQGYEQYF. CDR3 nucleotides: TGCAGCGTTTTCCAGGGCTACGAGCAGTACTTC.

In its sample, this clonotype was seen a few times. This rearrangement joins TRBV10-3 to TRBJ2-3, with TRBD2 matching 13 bases. The CDR3 has 18 amino acids. V gave up 3 bases and J gave up 5 bases; unmatched junction bases: 11. Germline V gives CDR1 ENHRY, CDR2 SYGVKD. The CDR3 coding sequence is TGTGCCATCAGTGATGCCACTAGCGGGAGGGCCTATAGAGATACGCAGTATTTT. Translation: CAISDATSGRAYRDTQYF.

This clonotype was seen a handful of times. V is TRBV20-1 and J is TRBJ2-1; 8 bases agree with TRBD2. The CDR3 is made up of 16 amino acids. Germline CDR1 is DFQATT and CDR2 is SNEGSKA (reference sequence). Trimming removed 0 bases from V and 4 bases from J; junction bases left unmatched: 8. The CDR3 region is CSARDVGSGSYNEQFF. The CDR3 DNA reads TGCAGTGCTAGAGACGTTGGGAGCGGGAGTTACAATGAGCAGTTCTTC.

The genes are TRBV7-9 and TRBJ2-3, with TRBD1 matching over 7 bases. From germline, CDR1 is SEHNR and CDR2 FQNEAQ (reference sequence). V lost 2 bases to trimming and J lost 6 bases; unmatched junction nucleotides: 14. The CDR3 consists of 17 residues. The CDR3 DNA follows: TGTGCCAGCAGCTTACGGGACAGTGAATACCTCACGGATACGCAGTATTTT. It yields the protein CASSLRDSEYLTDTQYF. Supplemented by reference TRBV7-9 and TRBJ2-3, the full variable domain reads DTGVSQNPRHKITKRGQNVTFRCDPISEHNRLYWYRQTLGQGPEFLTYFQNEAQLEKSRLLSDRFSAERPKGSFSTLEIQRTEQGDSAMYLCASSLRDSEYLTDTQYFGPGTRLTVL.

V is TRBV10-1 and J is TRBJ2-3; D possibly matches TRBD1 or TRBD2 (5 bases each). V lost 7 bases, J lost 2 bases, and 10 bases lay in between. The germline V gene has CDR1 WNHNN and CDR2 SYGVQD (reference sequence). The CDR3 consists of 13 residues. Here the CDR3 reads CASNRDHTDTQYF. Written as DNA, the CDR3 is TGCGCCAGCAACCGGGACCACACAGATACGCAGTATTTT.

This clonotype was detected ten times or more. The chain combines TRBV27 with TRBJ1-5, with D unresolved. The germline CDR1 and CDR2 sequences are MNHEY and SMNVEV (reference sequence). Trimming left V 3 bases short and J 1 base short, with 4 bases between. This CDR3 is 13 amino acids long. The CDR3 protein is CASSFRSNQPQHF. The DNA of the CDR3 is TGTGCCAGCAGTTTTAGAAGCAATCAGCCCCAGCATTTT.

CDR3: CASSELSSGTTDTQYF. The DNA for the CDR3 is TGTGCCAGCAGTGAATTGTCTAGCGGGACCACAGATACGCAGTATTTT. The genes are TRBV25-1 and TRBJ2-3; 9 bases line up with TRBD2. V shed 1 base and J 2 bases; nucleotides not matched to a gene: 4. This CDR3 comprises 16 residues. Germline V gene sequence: CDR1 MGHDK, CDR2 SYGVNS.

The rearrangement uses TRBV18 and TRBJ1-5, with D possibly TRBD1 on 5 matching bases. The germline gives CDR1 KGHSH, CDR2 LQKENI. V gave up 1 base and J gave up 4 bases, with 11 bases separating them. The CDR3 contains 15 residues. The CDR3 DNA reads TGTGCCAGCTCACCACGGGGGACCCCGAATCAGCCCCAGCATTTT. It specifies CASSPRGTPNQPQHF.

J is TRBJ1-1 and V is TRBV7-9; D is ambiguous. Trimming shortened V by 0 bases and J by 1 base, and 9 bases separated the two germline ends. The germline V gene has CDR1 SEHNR and CDR2 FQNEAQ (reference sequence). The CDR3 has 15 residues. The CDR3 sequence: CASSLARAANTEAFF. In DNA, the CDR3 is TGTGCCAGCAGCTTAGCGAGGGCAGCGAACACTGAAGCTTTCTTT.

J is TRBJ1-6 and V is TRBV20-1; 7 bases agree with TRBD1. Germline V gene data show CDR1 as DFQATT and CDR2 as SNEGSKA (reference sequence). V lost 0 bases, J lost 7 bases, and 9 bases stayed unmatched. The CDR3 is made up of 16 amino acids. CDR3 bases: TGCAGTGCTAGAGATGACAGGGAACTAGGGAATTCACCCCTCCACTTT. Its protein is CSARDDRELGNSPLHF.

The gene calls are TRBV10-3 and TRBJ2-2; D is ambiguous. V was pared by 4 bases and J by 5 bases, with 2 bases between. The CDR3 extends over 11 amino acids. From germline, CDR1 is ENHRY and CDR2 SYGVKD. CDR3: CAISVTGELFF. Written as DNA, the CDR3 is TGTGCCATCAGTGTAACCGGGGAGCTGTTTTTT.

The chain recombines TRBV7-2 with TRBJ2-5; D remains ambiguous. The ends were cut back, 5 bases at V and 4 bases at J, with 11 bases in the middle. The CDR3 is 13 amino acids. Germline CDR1 reads SGHTA; CDR2 reads FQGNSA. The CDR3 nucleotides read TGTGCCAGCAGCACTTCGTCGGGAGAGACCCAGTACTTC. It codes for CASSTSSGETQYF.

In its sample, this clonotype was seen a few times. V and J are TRBV4-3 and TRBJ2-4; a possible D gene is TRBD2 (5 bases). With 6 bases removed from V and 3 bases from J, the gap between germline ends came to 15 bases. The CDR3 runs to 15 residues. The V gene's germline CDR1 is LGHNA and CDR2 YSLEER. Here the CDR3 reads CASSSGLPGKNIQYF. CDR3 bases: TGCGCCAGCAGTTCTGGACTCCCGGGCAAAAACATTCAGTACTTC.

This clonotype has a handful of counts. CDR3 nucleotide sequence: TGTGCCAGTGGAGACAGGAACTATGGCTACACCTTC. This gives the protein CASGDRNYGYTF. This chain joins TRBV7-2 and TRBJ1-2; a possible D gene is TRBD1 (6 bases). V lost 9 bases to trimming and J lost 2 bases, with 10 bases between them. The CDR3 consists of 12 residues. Germline loops: CDR1 SGHTA, CDR2 FQGNSA.

Remarks on this clonotype: Germline is not matched at one junction end, which may reflect a read error. The chain uses TRBV27 and TRBJ2-2; TRBD1 matches at 9 bases. The CDR3 has 19 residues. Per germline, CDR1 MNHEY and CDR2 SMNVEV (reference sequence). The CDR3 region is CASSLSDRPGQGNTGELFF. The CDR3 coding sequence is TGTGCCAGCAGTCTATCTGATAGACCGGGACAGGGGAACACCGGGGAGCTGTTTTTT.

This clonotype showed up many times. V usage is TRBV5-1 and J usage is TRBJ2-7, with 7 nucleotides matching TRBD1. V lost 0 bases and J lost 3; bases outside the gene matches: 3. The CDR3 covers 14 residues. In germline, CDR1 is SGHRS, CDR2 YFSETQ. CDR3 sequence: CASSLDRGNYEQYF. CDR3 nucleotide sequence: TGCGCCAGCAGCTTGGACAGGGGCAACTACGAGCAGTACTTC.

V is TRBV20-1 and J is TRBJ1-2; unclear D gene. The CDR3 consists of 12 residues. The V end lost 3 bases, the J end lost 4 bases, and 9 bases lay between the germline ends. CDR1 and CDR2 from the germline V gene are DFQATT and SNEGSKA (reference sequence). DNA for the CDR3: TGCAGTGCTAGCACACCTCCCTATGGCTACACCTTC. The encoded protein is CSASTPPYGYTF.

The chain combines TRBV12-3 or TRBV12-4 with TRBJ2-7, with 8 bases that match TRBD2. The trim removed 5 bases at V and 1 base at J, leaving 4 bases unmatched. The CDR3 covers 14 residues. For the CDR3, the DNA is TGTGCCAGCAGTGCCGTAGCGGGATCCTACGAGCAGTACTTC. It is translated as CASSAVAGSYEQYF.

This clonotype has ten or more counts. This chain uses TRBV20-1 with TRBJ1-4; TRBD1 agrees at 8 bases. CDR3 length equals 14 residues. V dropped 2 bases and J dropped 3; count of bases not matched to a gene: 2. The germline V gene has CDR1 DFQATT and CDR2 SNEGSKA (reference sequence). CDR3 amino acids: CSARQGAANEKLFF. The CDR3 nucleotides are TGCAGTGCTAGACAGGGGGCCGCTAATGAAAAACTGTTTTTT.

V is TRBV11-2 and J is TRBJ1-1, with D perhaps matching TRBD1 (6 bases). The germline V gene encodes CDR1 SGHAT and CDR2 FQNNGV. Trimming removed 1 base at V and 6 bases at J, with 15 bases between. This CDR3 has 15 residues. CDR3 residues: CASSLGQGRFAEAFF. CDR3 bases: TGTGCCAGCAGCTTAGGCCAGGGGCGTTTCGCTGAAGCTTTCTTT.

The genes are TRBV7-9 and TRBJ2-5, with 8 positions matching TRBD2. J gave up 1 base and V 5 bases, and 12 bases lay outside the gene matches. Germline V lookup: CDR1 SEHNR, CDR2 FQNEAQ (reference sequence). This CDR3 is 17 amino acids long. The CDR3 reads CASSANLGGGIQETQYF. The CDR3 DNA sequence: TGTGCCAGCAGCGCCAACCTGGGCGGGGGGATCCAAGAGACCCAGTACTTC. The full variable domain, completed using reference TRBV7-9 and TRBJ2-5, is DTGVSQNPRHKITKRGQNVTFRCDPISEHNRLYWYRQTLGQGPEFLTYFQNEAQLEKSRLLSDRFSAERPKGSFSTLEIQRTEQGDSAMYLCASSANLGGGIQETQYFGPGTRLLVL.

This sequence joins TRBV29-1 and TRBJ2-3; D ambiguous. The germline V and J ends were trimmed by 3 bases and 4 bases, with 14 bases remaining between them. The germline CDR1 and CDR2 sequences are SQVTM and ANQGSEA. This CDR3 comprises 14 residues. Written as DNA, the CDR3 is TGCAGCGTTGACGGCAGGTTTTGGGCAGATACGCAGTATTTT. Encoded protein: CSVDGRFWADTQYF.

This clonotype came up a few times. The genes are TRBV20-1 and TRBJ2-3, with 11 bases identical to TRBD2. The junction had 9 bases not matched to a gene; V was cut back by 3 bases and J by 4 bases. This CDR3 contains 16 residues. The germline gives CDR1 DFQATT, CDR2 SNEGSKA (reference sequence). The CDR3 sequence is CSARVPLAGVPDTQYF. The CDR3 DNA is TGCAGTGCTAGGGTGCCACTAGCGGGAGTCCCAGATACGCAGTATTTT.

The chain has TRBV10-3 and TRBJ2-2; D gene uncertain. Germline V lookup: CDR1 ENHRY, CDR2 SYGVKD. The ends were cut back, 2 bases at V and 7 bases at J, with 8 bases in the middle. This CDR3 has 13 residues. This CDR3 is CAISEVGIGELFF. The CDR3 DNA reads TGTGCCATCAGTGAGGTGGGGATCGGGGAGCTGTTTTTT.